The 32 T cell receptor beta chains given below trace back to one sample, sequenced in a study of graft-versus-host responses after intestinal transplantation. TCRdb keeps only in-frame clones here, not all; method: immunoSEQ multiplex PCR. The sample carries more than 20,000 clones, roughly 88% recorded once. This specimen was PBMCs, taken approximately 450 days after intestinal transplant. The source is a human patient who received an intestinal transplant, so some T cells may come from the graft donor.

This clone occurred once. The chain links TRBV7-9 to TRBJ2-7; D gene unclear. This CDR3 is built from 11 residues. V lost 6 bases, J lost 2 bases, and 5 bases lay in between. Germline assignment: CDR1 SEHNR and CDR2 FQNEAQ (reference sequence). CDR3 amino acids: CASSPAYEQYF. Here the CDR3 DNA reads TGTGCCAGCAGTCCTGCCTACGAGCAGTACTTC.

This chain joins TRBV6-6 and TRBJ2-2; D is unclear. This CDR3 is 13 amino acids long. Germline V gene data show CDR1 as MNHNY and CDR2 as SVGAGI (reference sequence). Trimming left V 0 bases short and J 1 base short, with 0 bases between. CDR3 amino acids: CASSYSNTGELFF. CDR3 in DNA: TGTGCCAGCAGTTACTCGAACACCGGGGAGCTGTTTTTT.

The chain has TRBV5-1 and TRBJ2-5; 8 bases map to TRBD2. Germline CDR1 SGHRS, CDR2 YFSETQ. The CDR3 has 12 amino acids. The junction had 2 bases not matched to a gene; V was cut back by 6 bases and J by 4 bases. Written as DNA, the CDR3 is TGCGCCAGCACCGGGAGGGGAGAGACCCAGTACTTC. This translates into CASTGRGETQYF.

The CDR3 protein is CAISSGTSGGGETQYF. In DNA, the CDR3 is TGTGCCATCAGTTCCGGGACTAGCGGGGGCGGGGAGACCCAGTACTTC. The V and J genes are TRBV10-3 and TRBJ2-5; the match to TRBD2 covers 14 bases. Germline CDR1 and CDR2: ENHRY and SYGVKD. V shed 5 bases, J shed 5 bases, and the junction held 7 bases outside the gene matches. CDR3 length: 16 amino acids.

The V and J genes are TRBV6-5 and TRBJ1-5; D not resolved. This CDR3 comprises 13 residues. The germline CDR1 and CDR2 sequences are MNHEY and SVGAGI. Between the trimmed V and J ends, which lost 5 bases and 7 bases, there was a span of 12 bases. The CDR3 DNA follows: TGTGCCAGCAGTCTGGGTTACCGGCAGCCCCAGCATTTT. Its translation: CASSLGYRQPQHF.

The chain recombines TRBV5-6 with TRBJ2-7; TRBD1 or TRBD2 may be the D gene (5 bases each). CDR1 SGHDT and CDR2 YYEEEE come from the germline V gene. Trimming shortened V by 4 bases and J by 6 bases, and 14 bases separated the two germline ends. The CDR3 length is 13 residues. For the CDR3, the DNA is TGTGCCAGCAGCCAAGCACAGGAGGCCGAGCAGTACTTC. Its translation: CASSQAQEAEQYF.

The chain recombines TRBV18 with TRBJ2-7; TRBD1 might be the D (5 bases). V shed 4 bases and J shed 3 bases, with 13 bases lying between them. The germline V gene has CDR1 KGHSH and CDR2 LQKENI. The CDR3 covers 14 residues. CDR3 in amino acids: CASSLGGQNYEQYF. CDR3 nucleotides: TGTGCCAGCTCACTCGGCGGACAAAACTACGAGCAGTACTTC. The variable domain in full, completed from reference TRBV18 and TRBJ2-7, reads NAGVMQNPRHLVRRRGQEARLRCSPMKGHSHVYWYRQLPEEGLKFMVYLQKENIIDESGMPKERFSAEFPKEGPSILRIQQVVRGDSAAYFCASSLGGQNYEQYFGPGTRLTVT.

The chain recombines TRBV21-1 with TRBJ1-1. TRBV21-1 is a known pseudogene. The CDR3 totals 15 residues. The CDR3 is CASSKGRGAVTEAFF. The CDR3 region has the DNA TGTGCCAGCAGCAAAGGGAGGGGGGCGGTCACTGAAGCTTTCTTT.

This clone is a singleton in its sample. The CDR3, as DNA: TGCAGCGTTGCCGATCCTAATGAAAAACTGTTTTTT. It is translated as CSVADPNEKLFF. The chain employs TRBV29-1 and TRBJ1-4; D unresolved. The CDR3 has 12 amino acids. Germline V gives CDR1 SQVTM, CDR2 ANQGSEA. V lost 4 bases and J lost 3, with 6 bases in between.

This chain joins TRBV4-2 and TRBJ1-1; 11 nucleotides line up with TRBD1. The CDR3 is 16 residues long. V lost 6 bases to trimming and J lost 5 bases; unmatched junction nucleotides: 11. CDR1 LGHNA and CDR2 YNFKEQ come from the germline V gene. CDR3 nucleotide sequence: TGTGCCAGCAGTTTGGAAGCCGGGACAGGGGGAACTGAAGCTTTCTTT. It is translated as CASSLEAGTGGTEAFF.

The chain uses TRBV12-5 and TRBJ2-5, with D possibly matching TRBD1 (6 bases). From germline, CDR1 is LGHNT and CDR2 FRNRAP. The CDR3 is 15 residues long. V was cut by 1 base and J by 2 bases, with 11 bases left in between. This CDR3 is CASGLGTDKQETQYF. DNA for the CDR3: TGTGCTAGTGGTTTGGGGACAGACAAACAAGAGACCCAGTACTTC.

V is TRBV7-2 and J is TRBJ2-7; no firm D call. V was shortened by 1 base and J by 1 base, with 14 bases between the two germline ends. This CDR3 contains 16 residues. Looked up from germline, CDR1 is SGHTA and CDR2 is FQGNSA. The CDR3 loop is CASSLGPDLWSYEQYF. As DNA, the CDR3 is TGTGCCAGCAGCTTAGGGCCAGACTTATGGTCCTACGAGCAGTACTTC.

The CDR3 sequence: CASSRTGTGDSPLHF. The CDR3 coding sequence is TGTGCCAGCAGTCGAACCGGGACAGGGGATTCACCCCTCCACTTT. This chain links TRBV6-5 with TRBJ1-6; TRBD1 matches at 10 bases. The CDR3 length is 15 residues. J was trimmed by 8 bases and V by 5 bases; bases with no gene match: 6. Germline V gives CDR1 MNHEY, CDR2 SVGAGI.

This clone was seen more than once but under ten times. The CDR3 reads CASSPAASNYGYTF. The CDR3 DNA follows: TGCGCCAGCAGCCCCGCGGCCTCTAACTATGGCTACACCTTC. The chain employs TRBV5-1 and TRBJ1-2; D is undetermined. Trimming removed 4 bases from V and 0 bases from J, with 10 bases in between. Looked up from germline, CDR1 is SGHRS and CDR2 is YFSETQ. The CDR3 consists of 14 residues.

This clone showed up just once. This chain uses TRBV6-5 with TRBJ2-5; 7 nucleotides line up with TRBD1. The DNA matches TRBJ2-7 better at its end, which makes the J call doubtful. The CDR3 has 16 residues. Germline CDR1 is MNHEY and CDR2 is SVGAGI. The CDR3 sequence is CASSYSQDRPTYEQYF. In nucleotides, the CDR3 is TGTGCCAGCAGTTACTCACAGGACAGGCCCACTTACGAGCAGTACTTC.

The rearrangement links TRBV18 to TRBJ2-5, with 10 nucleotides matching TRBD1. The CDR3 runs to 15 residues. Germline values: CDR1 KGHSH, CDR2 LQKENI. The junction had 3 bases not matched to a gene; V was cut back by 0 bases and J by 5 bases. The CDR3 region has the DNA TGTGCCAGCTCACCACCGGGACAGGGGTTTGAGACCCAGTACTTC. Its translation: CASSPPGQGFETQYF. The entire variable domain, with the rest obtained from reference TRBV18 and TRBJ2-5, is as follows: NAGVMQNPRHLVRRRGQEARLRCSPMKGHSHVYWYRQLPEEGLKFMVYLQKENIIDESGMPKERFSAEFPKEGPSILRIQQVVRGDSAAYFCASSPPGQGFETQYFGPGTRLLVL.

The chain combines TRBV7-8 with TRBJ2-2; 7 bases fit TRBD1. Germline CDR1 and CDR2: SGHVS and FQNEAQ. The CDR3 sequence is 15 residues long. V was pared by 5 bases and J by 4 bases, with 7 bases of the junction left unmatched. The CDR3 region is CASSLWAGGTGELFF. The CDR3, as DNA: TGTGCCAGCAGCCTATGGGCAGGGGGCACCGGGGAGCTGTTTTTT.

V usage is TRBV5-4 and J usage is TRBJ2-7; D unclear. Germline V gene lookup returns CDR1 SGHNT and CDR2 YYREEE (reference sequence). V was shortened by 2 bases and J by 0 bases, with 9 bases between the two germline ends. The CDR3 consists of 14 residues. CDR3 in amino acids: CASSLGGSSYEQYF. The CDR3 DNA follows: TGTGCCAGCAGCTTAGGCGGAAGCTCCTACGAGCAGTACTTC.

This chain joins TRBV18 and TRBJ2-2; D is ambiguous. Germline CDR1 and CDR2: KGHSH and LQKENI. The germline V and J ends were trimmed by 3 bases and 2 bases, with 7 bases remaining between them. The CDR3 runs 14 residues. The chain's CDR3 is CASSPAINTGELFF. CDR3 DNA: TGTGCCAGCTCACCTGCGATAAACACCGGGGAGCTGTTTTTT. The whole variable domain, filled in from reference TRBV18 and TRBJ2-2, reads NAGVMQNPRHLVRRRGQEARLRCSPMKGHSHVYWYRQLPEEGLKFMVYLQKENIIDESGMPKERFSAEFPKEGPSILRIQQVVRGDSAAYFCASSPAINTGELFFGEGSRLTVL.

CDR3 nucleotides: TGTGCCAGCAGCCAAGATCGGACGGTTGGGAACACTGAAGCTTTCTTT. It encodes CASSQDRTVGNTEAFF. The chain recombines TRBV4-2 with TRBJ1-1, with D uncertain. V was pared by 0 bases and J by 1 base, with 12 bases between. This CDR3 spans 16 amino acids. Germline V gene sequence: CDR1 LGHNA, CDR2 YNFKEQ.

The rearrangement uses TRBV28 and TRBJ2-7; 7 bases match TRBD2. CDR1 and CDR2 from the germline V gene are MDHEN and SYDVKM. The CDR3 length is 15 residues. The junction had 9 bases not matched to a gene; V was cut back by 5 bases and J by 2 bases. This CDR3 reads CASSSTGTITYEQYF. CDR3 nucleotides: TGTGCCAGCAGTAGCACCGGGACTATAACCTACGAGCAGTACTTC.

The chain is built from TRBV7-8 and TRBJ2-5, with a tentative D call TRBD1 (6 bases). This CDR3 comprises 13 residues. Germline V gene lookup returns CDR1 SGHVS and CDR2 FQNEAQ. V lost 5 bases to trimming and J lost 3 bases, with 10 bases between them. In DNA form, the CDR3 reads TGTGCCAGCAGCCGTGACAGGAAAGAGACCCAGTACTTC. This sequence encodes CASSRDRKETQYF.

This clone was seen a single time. V usage is TRBV5-4 and J usage is TRBJ2-3, with 11 bases aligning to TRBD2. The V gene end was trimmed by 4 bases and the J gene end by 2 bases; junction bases not matched to a gene: 6. This CDR3 comprises 16 residues. Germline V gene lookup returns CDR1 SGHNT and CDR2 YYREEE (reference sequence). The CDR3 here is CASSAQLAGATDTQYF. As DNA, the CDR3 is TGTGCCAGCAGCGCTCAACTAGCGGGAGCCACAGATACGCAGTATTTT.

The chain combines TRBV13 with TRBJ2-7, with D hard to call. The V end was cut by 5 bases, the J end by 2 bases, with 7 bases between. CDR1 is PRHDT, CDR2 FYEKMQ, per germline (reference sequence). The CDR3 runs 12 residues. The CDR3 protein is CASSQHTYEQYF. In DNA, the CDR3 is TGTGCCAGCAGCCAACACACCTACGAGCAGTACTTC.

The chain uses TRBV4-2 and TRBJ2-7; TRBD2 matches 9 bases. Germline CDR1 reads LGHNA; CDR2 reads YNFKEQ. This CDR3 region has 17 residues. V lost 3 bases, J lost 6 bases, and 15 bases stayed unmatched. The CDR3 DNA sequence: TGTGCCAGCAGCCATGATCCCTTTAGCGGGAGAGACGGCGAGCAGTACTTC. The encoded protein is CASSHDPFSGRDGEQYF.

The chain employs TRBV5-8 and TRBJ2-4; 7 bases agree with TRBD1. CDR1 SGHTS and CDR2 YDEGEE come from the germline V gene. The length of the CDR3 is 14 residues. J lost 9 bases, V lost 2 bases, and 8 bases had no gene match. The CDR3 spells CASSFETGFGIQYF. The CDR3 DNA follows: TGTGCCAGCAGCTTTGAGACAGGGTTTGGCATTCAGTACTTC. Supplemented by reference TRBV5-8 and TRBJ2-4, the full variable domain reads EAGVTQSPTHLIKTRGQQATLRCSPISGHTSVYWYQQALGLGLQFLLWYDEGEERNRGNFPPRFSGRQFPNYSSELNVNALELEDSALYLCASSFETGFGIQYFGAGTRLSVL.

The CDR3 nucleotides are TGTGCTAGTGGTTTTTTTCGGCCTGACTCCACCGGGGAGCTGTTTTTT. This translates into CASGFFRPDSTGELFF. The chain uses TRBV12-5 and TRBJ2-2; D call uncertain. This CDR3 has 16 amino acids. Trimming removed 3 bases at V and 4 bases at J, with 15 bases between. Germline CDR1 LGHNT, CDR2 FRNRAP.

The V call is TRBV7-9, the J call TRBJ2-7; the match to TRBD1 covers 7 bases. CDR3 length: 14 amino acids. The V gene end was trimmed by 5 bases and the J gene end by 2 bases; junction bases not matched to a gene: 6. The V gene's germline CDR1 is SEHNR and CDR2 FQNEAQ (reference sequence). The CDR3 spells CASSHEGQAYEQYF. Here the CDR3 DNA reads TGTGCCAGCAGCCACGAAGGACAGGCCTACGAGCAGTACTTC.

The chain couples TRBV30 to TRBJ2-5; unclear D gene. Trimming took off 0 bases at V and 1 base at J, with 12 bases between the two ends. Germline V CDR1 and CDR2: GTSNPN, SVGIG (reference sequence). This CDR3 contains 15 residues. The CDR3 bases are TGTGCCTGGAGTGTCATGGGAAGGACCCAAGAGACCCAGTACTTC. It codes for CAWSVMGRTQETQYF.

This sequence joins TRBV5-1 and TRBJ2-1, with 8 nucleotides matching TRBD2. The V and J ends lost 4 bases and 0 bases, in that order; junction bases with no gene match: 0. Germline V CDR1 and CDR2: SGHRS, YFSETQ. This CDR3 has 14 residues. This CDR3 is CASSLAGSYNEQFF. DNA for the CDR3: TGCGCCAGCAGCCTAGCGGGCTCCTACAATGAGCAGTTCTTC.

This clone was found once. The V call is TRBV5-8, the J call TRBJ2-5, with TRBD1 identical over 7 bases. CDR1 is SGHTS, CDR2 YDEGEE, per germline. V lost 4 bases, J lost 2 bases, and 11 bases stayed unmatched. The CDR3 is 16 amino acids. CDR3 DNA: TGTGCCAGCAGCCTGGGGGACACGACAGGGCAAGAGACCCAGTACTTC. Amino acids: CASSLGDTTGQETQYF.

This clone was counted a single time. The genes are TRBV6-5 and TRBJ2-3; D is unresolved. CDR1 is MNHEY, CDR2 SVGAGI, per germline. This CDR3 has 12 residues. Trimming shortened V by 7 bases and J by 9 bases, and 14 bases separated the two germline ends. CDR3 nucleotides: TGTGCCAGCATCCCCATTAGGGTCACGCAGTATTTT. It encodes CASIPIRVTQYF.